This T cell receptor (beta chain) stems from a study of beta chain features in type 1 diabetes. Background on the study: Cell yields, gender and age were comparable in patients and healthy donors.

The authors reverse transcribed all of the isolated RNA, so sequencing captured expressed TCRB transcripts. Sequencing of naive, central memory and regulatory T cell samples gave an average of around 4 million reads. TCRdb's table, derived via immunoSEQ multiplex PCR, lists solely in-frame clones and lacks some. Of more than 300,000 clones listed, about 10% are singletons. Naive, central memory, regulatory and stem cell-like memory cells within the CD4+ compartment were sorted using CD45RO/CCR7/CD25/CD127/CD95/CD27. Germline lookup yields CDR1 MNHEY and CDR2 SMNVEV (reference sequence). The CDR3 is 14 residues long. V lost 2 bases and J 1 base, leaving 9 bases between the germline ends. Study-wide points: There was a moderate but significant shortening of TCRB CDR3s in all four CD4+ subsets of Type 1 diabetes patients.

Comment on this clone: Its antigen is not known.

The receptor's source is a man aged 30-40 years with type 1 diabetes. The chain couples TRBV27 to TRBJ2-7, with unresolved D. The sample comprised central memory CD4+ T cells from blood. CDR3 coding DNA: TGTGCCAGCAGTTTAGACCGAATATCCTACGAGCAGTACTTC. Translation: CASSLDRISYEQYF.